The 26 T cell receptor beta chains listed next were all sequenced from one sample in a study of early T cells in non-severe SARS-CoV-2 infection. In TCRdb, the 5' RACE reads were re-called with MiXCR into one record per CDR3 protein. The table records about 37,000 distinct CDR3 sequences, roughly 7.9% of them present only once. This specimen was whole blood, taken at baseline. The receptors originated from an adult who was a healthcare worker with PCR-confirmed SARS-CoV-2 infection or an uninfected control (not recorded which).

The chain joins TRBV28 to TRBJ1-6; D is uncertain. This CDR3 comprises 11 residues. V was shortened by 10 bases and J by 6 bases, with 7 bases between the two germline ends. Germline assignment: CDR1 MDHEN and CDR2 SYDVKM. In DNA, the CDR3 is TGTGCCACCTTCAGTAATTCACCCCTCCACTTT. This sequence encodes CATFSNSPLHF.

This clonotype occurred many times. This chain joins TRBV11-2 and TRBJ1-4, with D tentatively TRBD1 (5 bases). Germline V CDR1 and CDR2: SGHAT, FQNNGV. The CDR3 has 16 residues. With 5 bases removed from V and 0 bases from J, the gap between germline ends came to 13 bases. The CDR3 loop reads CASSAGSRATNEKLFF. For the CDR3, the DNA is TGTGCCAGCAGCGCGGGGAGCAGGGCAACTAATGAAAAACTGTTTTTT.

Only a few counts were recorded for this clonotype. At one of its ends the junction is not consistent with the germline gene, which may arise from a read error. The chain links TRBV7-7 to TRBJ1-6; no firm D call. Germline CDR1 is SSHAT and CDR2 is FNYEAQ (reference sequence). This CDR3 comprises 11 residues. CDR3 coding DNA: TGTGCTAGCAGCTTACTGGAACCCCTCCACTTT. Its protein product is CASSLLEPLHF.

The chain couples TRBV29-1 to TRBJ2-1; D remains ambiguous. The germline V gene encodes CDR1 SQVTM and CDR2 ANQGSEA. This CDR3 has 12 residues. Between the trimmed V and J ends, which lost 1 base and 6 bases, there was a span of 7 bases. The CDR3 sequence is CSVEGDPNEQFF. The CDR3 region has the DNA TGCAGCGTTGAAGGAGACCCCAATGAGCAGTTCTTC.

V usage is TRBV7-9 and J usage is TRBJ2-5; D is unresolved. This CDR3 spans 12 amino acids. In germline, CDR1 is SEHNR, CDR2 FQNEAQ (reference sequence). The V and J ends lost 4 bases and 3 bases respectively, with 6 bases between them. This chain's CDR3 is CASSYEEETQYF. The CDR3 region has the DNA TGTGCCAGCAGCTACGAGGAAGAGACCCAGTACTTC.

J is TRBJ1-1 and V is TRBV6-6, with unresolved D. CDR1 and CDR2 (germline): MNHNY, SVGAGI (reference sequence). V dropped 0 bases and J dropped 7 bases, with 6 bases sitting between them. The CDR3 is made up of 12 amino acids. The CDR3: CASSYSWGEAFF. For the CDR3, the DNA is TGTGCCAGCAGTTACTCTTGGGGTGAAGCTTTCTTT.

This clonotype was detected only a few times. The chain recombines TRBV6-2 or TRBV6-3 with TRBJ1-1; D not resolved. The length of the CDR3 is 13 residues. The germline V gene encodes CDR1 MNHEY and CDR2 SVGEGT. V was clipped by 5 bases and J by 8 bases, with 15 bases between them. CDR3 bases: TGTGCCAGCAGTCCCCGGCAGGCCCGAGAAGCTTTCTTT. Amino acids: CASSPRQAREAFF.

This clonotype was seen just once. Being one base from a much bigger clone, this may be a read error. The chain combines TRBV30 with TRBJ1-1; D remains unclear. The CDR3 contains 17 residues. CDR1 and CDR2 from the germline V gene are GTSNPN and SVGIG (reference sequence). With 4 bases removed from V and 3 bases from J, the gap between germline ends came to 24 bases. CDR3 bases: TGTGCCTGGAAAGGCCTTGGGCCGTCAACCACAGACACTGAAGCTTTCTTT. Amino acids: CAWKGLGPSTTDTEAFF.

This sequence joins TRBV12-3 or TRBV12-4 and TRBJ1-2; D possibly corresponds to TRBD1 (6 bases). The CDR3 consists of 14 residues. Trimming removed 5 bases from V and 8 bases from J, with 18 bases in between. CDR3 residues: CASSLPGHPKGYTF. The CDR3 DNA reads as TGTGCCAGCAGTCTCCCGGGACACCCAAAGGGCTACACCTTC.

This clonotype has at least ten counts. The chain combines TRBV29-1 with TRBJ2-6, with D possibly matching TRBD2 (5 bases). CDR3 length: 13 residues. Deletions cut 7 bases from V and 4 bases from J, with 11 bases between. Germline values: CDR1 SQVTM, CDR2 ANQGSEA. Here the CDR3 DNA reads TGCAGCGCTAGGGAGTCCGGGGCCAACGTCCTGACTTTC. This codes for CSARESGANVLTF.

In this sample, this clonotype turned up many times. The genes are TRBV20-1 and TRBJ1-6; D perhaps matches TRBD1 (5 bases). V was pared by 0 bases and J by 5 bases, with 14 bases between. Looked up from germline, CDR1 is DFQATT and CDR2 is SNEGSKA (reference sequence). The CDR3 is 16 amino acids. CDR3 in DNA: TGCAGTGCTAGAGATCCGGGGGTTGGTGATAATTCACCCCTCCACTTT. It yields the protein CSARDPGVGDNSPLHF.

Note on this clonotype: A much larger clonotype is one base distant, so this may be a read error. This chain links TRBV19 with TRBJ2-1; D gene unclear. Trimming took 7 bases from V and 5 from J, leaving 12 bases between them. Germline assignment: CDR1 LNHDA and CDR2 SQIVND (reference sequence). The CDR3 consists of 13 residues. CDR3 sequence: CASNMSAHNEQFF. The CDR3 DNA sequence: TGTGCCAGTAATATGTCAGCCCACAATGAGCAGTTCTTC.

This clonotype was recorded at least ten times. This rearrangement joins TRBV20-1 to TRBJ2-7; D remains unclear. CDR1 and CDR2 (germline): DFQATT, SNEGSKA (reference sequence). V was trimmed by 3 bases and J by 5 bases, leaving 8 bases between them. The CDR3 spans 11 residues. The CDR3 loop is CSASTGDEQYF. CDR3 sequence (DNA): TGCAGTGCTAGTACGGGTGACGAGCAGTACTTC.

The V and J genes are TRBV7-2 and TRBJ2-3, with no clear D. Germline lookup yields CDR1 SGHTA and CDR2 FQGNSA. Trimming shortened V by 4 bases and J by 2 bases, and 7 bases separated the two germline ends. The CDR3 length is 13 residues. CDR3 loop: CASSSQLTDTQYF. In DNA, the CDR3 is TGTGCCAGCAGCTCACAGCTCACAGATACGCAGTATTTT.

This clonotype was counted only a few times. This sequence joins TRBV3-1 and TRBJ1-5, with unresolved D. The CDR3 is made up of 14 amino acids. The germline V gene has CDR1 LGHDT and CDR2 YNNKEL (reference sequence). Trimming stripped 0 bases from V and 3 bases from J, with 6 bases between. As DNA, the CDR3 is TGTGCCAGCAGCCAAGATTTGTCCAATCAGCCCCAGCATTTT. This sequence encodes CASSQDLSNQPQHF.

This clonotype was recorded a few times. The rearrangement joins TRBV12-3 or TRBV12-4 to TRBJ1-1; D call uncertain. V was trimmed by 5 bases and J by 1 base, leaving 11 bases between them. CDR3 size: 14 residues. The CDR3 DNA is TGTGCCAGCAGTCGGCGTCTCAGGAACACTGAAGCTTTCTTT. This sequence encodes CASSRRLRNTEAFF.

This clonotype occurred many times. V gene TRBV9 combines with J gene TRBJ2-5; D is perhaps TRBD1 (6 bases). The length of the CDR3 is 15 residues. Deletions cut 2 bases from V and 1 base from J, with 12 bases between. The germline V gene encodes CDR1 SGDLS and CDR2 YYNGEE. CDR3 in amino acids: CASSVTGYPQETQYF. The CDR3 DNA sequence: TGTGCCAGCAGCGTCACAGGGTACCCCCAAGAGACCCAGTACTTC. Based on the CDR3 plus reference TRBV9 and TRBJ2-5, the full variable domain is DSGVTQTPKHLITATGQRVTLRCSPRSGDLSVYWYQQSLDQGLQFLIQYYNGEERAKGNILERFSAQQFPDLHSELNLSSLELGDSALYFCASSVTGYPQETQYFGPGTRLLVL.

This clonotype was found many times. The V and J genes are TRBV20-1 and TRBJ2-1, with 7 bases lining up with TRBD1. CDR1 and CDR2 from the germline V gene are DFQATT and SNEGSKA (reference sequence). There are 13 residues in the CDR3. After removal of 0 bases from V and 9 bases from J, the junction contained 5 bases not matched to a gene. The CDR3 here is CSARDLTGLEQFF. DNA of the CDR3: TGCAGTGCTAGAGACCTGACAGGGCTTGAGCAGTTCTTC.

This clonotype was picked up many times. The J gene is TRBJ1-5, the V gene TRBV12-3 or TRBV12-4, with 7 bases matching TRBD1. V was pared by 0 bases and J by 4 bases, with 6 bases of the junction left unmatched. This CDR3 region has 16 residues. DNA of the CDR3: TGTGCCAGCAGTTTAGCCCCGACAGGGTTTAATCAGCCCCAGCATTTT. This translates into CASSLAPTGFNQPQHF.

The sample holds a few counts of this clonotype. The rearrangement uses TRBV6-1 and TRBJ1-1, with D perhaps matching TRBD1 (5 bases). Germline CDR1 MNHNS, CDR2 SASEGT. CDR3 length: 14 amino acids. V was shortened by 5 bases and J by 0 bases, with 10 bases between the two germline ends. Here the CDR3 DNA reads TGTGCCAGCAGTCAAGGGACGCTGAACACTGAAGCTTTCTTT. It codes for CASSQGTLNTEAFF.

This clonotype has a handful of counts. This sequence joins TRBV11-2 and TRBJ2-3; D may be TRBD2 (5 bases). Germline CDR1 is SGHAT and CDR2 is FQNNGV. The CDR3 is 14 residues long. V gave up 1 base and J gave up 4 bases, with 9 bases separating them. DNA for the CDR3: TGTGCCAGCAGCTTAGGTGGAGCGGCAGATACGCAGTATTTT. Its translation: CASSLGGAADTQYF.

This clonotype was observed a few times. The chain has TRBV7-2 and TRBJ2-5, with D tentatively TRBD1 (6 bases). Per germline, CDR1 SGHTA and CDR2 FQGNSA. Trimming pared 7 bases from V and 5 bases from J, leaving 14 bases between. This CDR3 has 13 amino acids. The CDR3 protein is CASTNTGSETQYF. The CDR3 DNA reads TGTGCCAGCACCAATACAGGGTCCGAGACCCAGTACTTC.

The chain employs TRBV7-6 and TRBJ2-7; TRBD1 agrees at 10 bases. The junction had 5 bases not matched to a gene; V was cut back by 4 bases and J by 5 bases. The CDR3 has 14 residues. Germline CDR1 SGHVS, CDR2 FNYEAQ. The CDR3 protein is CASSSGTGADEQYF. CDR3 DNA: TGTGCCAGCAGCTCTGGGACAGGGGCGGACGAGCAGTACTTC.

The chain joins TRBV7-9 to TRBJ1-2; D not certain. CDR1 is SEHNR and CDR2 is FQNEAQ in the germline V gene (reference sequence). The CDR3 is 15 residues long. V lost 5 bases to trimming and J lost 3 bases, with 16 bases between them. CDR3 protein: CASSPLVAPDYGYTF. The DNA of the CDR3 is TGTGCCAGCAGCCCCTTGGTGGCTCCAGACTATGGCTACACCTTC.

A few counts support this clonotype. The chain joins TRBV7-4 to TRBJ2-1; 7 bases are a match to TRBD1. The J segment lost 2 bases and the V segment lost 7 bases, leaving 8 bases of the junction unmatched. This CDR3 comprises 15 residues. From germline, CDR1 is SGHVT and CDR2 SQSDAQ. Here the CDR3 DNA reads TGTGCCAGCACCAGCCGGGACAGAGCCTACAATGAGCAGTTCTTC. This translates into CASTSRDRAYNEQFF. The whole variable domain, filled in from reference TRBV7-4 and TRBJ2-1, reads GAGVSQSPRYKVAKRGRDVALRCDSISGHVTLYWYRQTLGQGSEVLTYSQSDAQRDKSGRPSGRFSAERPERSVSTLKIQRTEQGDSAVYLCASTSRDRAYNEQFFGPGTRLTVL.

This chain uses TRBV5-6 with TRBJ2-5, with a weak D call TRBD1 (5 bases). The germline V gene encodes CDR1 SGHDT and CDR2 YYEEEE. V lost 3 bases to trimming and J lost 3 bases, with 9 bases between them. The CDR3 runs to 13 residues. Here the CDR3 reads CASSYDREETQYF. The CDR3, as DNA: TGTGCCAGCAGCTATGACAGAGAAGAGACCCAGTACTTC. The full variable domain, completed using reference TRBV5-6 and TRBJ2-5, is DAGVTQSPTHLIKTRGQQVTLRCSPKSGHDTVSWYQQALGQGPQFIFQYYEEEERQRGNFPDRFSGHQFPNYSSELNVNALLLGDSALYLCASSYDREETQYFGPGTRLLVL.